This TCR beta chain comes out of a study of blood T cell repertoires in COVID-19. Only in-frame clones appear in the TCRdb table, and some are missing; sequencing was by immunoSEQ multiplex PCR. The profile shows 250,000 to 350,000 clones, 70% to 90% of them singletons. CDR1 is MNHNS, CDR2 SASEGT, per germline. The CDR3 is 16 residues long. Trimming left V 4 bases short and J 0 bases short, with 13 bases between. Seattle patients were enrolled while actively infected and followed longitudinally. The receptor was isolated from a human donor with COVID-19, enrolled during active disease. The donor label of this sample is uncertain. V is TRBV6-1 and J is TRBJ1-3; tentatively, D is TRBD1 (6 bases). Input material: peripheral blood. CDR3 DNA: TGTGCCAGCAGTGGAGGGGGACGGAACTCTGGAAACACCATATATTTT. Encoded protein: CASSGGGRNSGNTIYF.